These 13 T cell receptor beta chains were sequenced from one sample in a study of shared clonotypes between healthy human individuals. Only in-frame clones appear in the TCRdb table, and some are missing; sequencing was by immunoSEQ multiplex PCR. The sample lists about 1.1 million clones; 77% were seen once. Sequencing was carried out using memory CD4+ T cells from PBMCs. Subset specified: CD45RA-negative fraction. The receptors originated from a man younger than 30 in good health. Some clones in this sample may be carry-over from other donors' samples.

This clone has only one observation. The chain couples TRBV9 to TRBJ2-7, with 7 bases that match TRBD2. The CDR3 spans 15 residues. Looked up from germline, CDR1 is SGDLS and CDR2 is YYNGEE. Trimming at V came to 4 bases and at J to 2 bases, leaving 9 bases not matched to a gene. CDR3 protein: CASSSAGDHTYEQYF. The CDR3 nucleotides read TGTGCCAGCAGCTCTGCGGGGGACCACACCTACGAGCAGTACTTC. The entire variable domain, with the rest obtained from reference TRBV9 and TRBJ2-7, is as follows: DSGVTQTPKHLITATGQRVTLRCSPRSGDLSVYWYQQSLDQGLQFLIQYYNGEERAKGNILERFSAQQFPDLHSELNLSSLELGDSALYFCASSSAGDHTYEQYFGPGTRLTVT.

This chain uses TRBV18 with TRBJ2-1, with 7 bases that match TRBD1. The trim removed 3 bases at V and 13 bases at J, leaving 6 bases unmatched. Germline V CDR1 and CDR2: KGHSH, LQKENI. The CDR3 is 12 residues long. The CDR3 reads CASSPPRQGQFF. CDR3 sequence (DNA): TGTGCCAGCTCACCCCCGCGACAGGGCCAGTTCTTC.

V usage is TRBV11-2 and J usage is TRBJ2-1; TRBD2 matches 14 bases. Germline assignment: CDR1 SGHAT and CDR2 FQNNGV. This CDR3 region has 17 residues. The V gene end was trimmed by 6 bases and the J gene end by 7 bases; junction bases not matched to a gene: 11. The CDR3 sequence: CASSPPGLAGVGNEQFF. CDR3 bases: TGTGCCAGCAGTCCTCCGGGACTAGCGGGAGTCGGTAATGAGCAGTTCTTC.

This clone appeared a single time. This chain connects TRBV18 to TRBJ2-7; tentative D call: TRBD1 (6 bases). CDR3 size: 14 residues. Deletions cut 3 bases from V and 3 bases from J, with 12 bases between. Germline V CDR1 and CDR2: KGHSH, LQKENI. The CDR3 loop reads CASSPGAARYEQYF. CDR3 bases: TGTGCCAGCTCACCGGGGGCAGCCCGCTACGAGCAGTACTTC.

The gene calls are TRBV2 and TRBJ2-6; D ambiguous. The CDR3 contains 16 residues. CDR1 is SNHLY and CDR2 is FYNNEI in the germline V gene. V lost 3 bases to trimming and J lost 0 bases, with 9 bases between them. The CDR3 is CASSDRQSSGANVLTF. CDR3 DNA sequence: TGTGCCAGCAGTGATCGGCAGAGCTCTGGGGCCAACGTCCTGACTTTC.

This sequence joins TRBV28 and TRBJ1-4, with D unclear. V gave up 7 bases and J gave up 8 bases, with 20 bases separating them. The CDR3 length is 15 residues. CDR1 MDHEN and CDR2 SYDVKM come from the germline V gene. Here the CDR3 DNA reads TGTGCCAGCATAGCGACCAAGGGTTCTAGGGAAAAACTGTTTTTT. Encoded protein: CASIATKGSREKLFF. The entire variable domain, with the rest obtained from reference TRBV28 and TRBJ1-4, is as follows: DVKVTQSSRYLVKRTGEKVFLECVQDMDHENMFWYRQDPGLGLRLIYFSYDVKMKEKGDIPEGYSVSREKKERFSLILESASTNQTSMYLCASIATKGSREKLFFGSGTQLSVL.

The chain recombines TRBV27 with TRBJ1-5; no clear D gene. The CDR3 consists of 15 residues. Trimming cost V 6 bases and J 0 bases, with 12 bases left between them. In germline, CDR1 is MNHEY, CDR2 SMNVEV (reference sequence). CDR3 protein: CASSLWGSSNQPQHF. Written as DNA, the CDR3 is TGTGCCAGCAGCCTATGGGGATCTAGCAATCAGCCCCAGCATTTT.

The chain is built from TRBV28 and TRBJ1-1, with D perhaps matching TRBD1 (5 bases). From germline, CDR1 is MDHEN and CDR2 SYDVKM. The CDR3 has 15 residues. Trimming cost V 1 base and J 1 base, with 10 bases left between them. CDR3 amino acids: CASSLLGVSNTEAFF. CDR3 in DNA: TGTGCCAGCAGTTTATTGGGGGTGTCGAACACTGAAGCTTTCTTT.

A few counts support this clone. The rearrangement joins TRBV5-1 to TRBJ1-3, with D uncertain. V was trimmed by 0 bases and J by 0 bases, leaving 10 bases between them. This CDR3 spans 16 amino acids. The germline V gene has CDR1 SGHRS and CDR2 YFSETQ. This chain's CDR3 is CASSLAPGSSGNTIYF. The CDR3 nucleotides are TGCGCCAGCAGCTTGGCCCCAGGCTCCTCTGGAAACACCATATATTTT.

The chain combines TRBV7-6 with TRBJ2-2, with 9 bases matching TRBD1. The germline gives CDR1 SGHVS, CDR2 FNYEAQ. This CDR3 region has 17 residues. J was trimmed by 5 bases and V by 2 bases; bases with no gene match: 9. The CDR3 reads CASSLSLQGAWTGELFF. Here the CDR3 DNA reads TGTGCCAGCAGCTTAAGCCTACAGGGGGCTTGGACCGGGGAGCTGTTTTTT.

The V and J genes are TRBV5-6 and TRBJ1-1; the D gene is possibly TRBD1 (5 bases). The CDR3 covers 13 residues. The V gene lost 4 bases and the J gene lost 5 bases, with 12 bases spanning the gap. Germline V CDR1 and CDR2: SGHDT, YYEEEE. The CDR3 here is CASSLRWGTEAFF. Here the CDR3 DNA reads TGTGCCAGCAGCCTAAGATGGGGGACTGAAGCTTTCTTT.

The chain uses TRBV4-3 and TRBJ2-2; D unresolved. Germline lookup yields CDR1 LGHNA and CDR2 YSLEER. The V gene lost 0 bases and the J gene lost 4 bases, with 6 bases spanning the gap. The CDR3 length is 14 residues. The CDR3 sequence: CASSQDMGTGELFF. CDR3 DNA sequence: TGCGCCAGCAGCCAAGATATGGGCACCGGGGAGCTGTTTTTT.

The chain has TRBV18 and TRBJ2-7; D possibly matches TRBD1 or TRBD2 (5 bases each). The germline V and J ends were trimmed by 4 bases and 7 bases, with 14 bases remaining between them. Germline lookup yields CDR1 KGHSH and CDR2 LQKENI. The CDR3 totals 13 residues. CDR3: CASSLLTEGEQYF. The CDR3 region has the DNA TGTGCCAGCTCACTGCTCACAGAGGGGGAGCAGTACTTC.